This TCR beta chain was recorded in a study of T cells after yellow fever vaccination. Overall study context: The SMART-Seq v4 Ultra Low Input method served to prepare the low-cell-number fractions.

This clonotype has a handful of counts. Per the germline V gene, CDR1 is SEHNR and CDR2 is FQNEAQ (reference sequence). The CDR3 is 15 amino acids. V shed 3 bases and J 1 base; nucleotides not matched to a gene: 4. Using its own MiXCR run on the 5' RACE reads, TCRdb lists one record per CDR3 protein. This table holds roughly 94,000 distinct CDR3 sequences, around 9.8% found once. Study-wide results and caveats: Among primary-vaccination clones, most reappeared after the booster, at approximately 96% for CD4 and roughly 90% for CD8.

This clonotype was sampled from a young man who received the YFV17D yellow fever vaccine. The chain uses TRBV7-9 and TRBJ2-3, with 7 nucleotides matching TRBD2. Sequenced here: CD8+ T cells not binding an NS4B(214-222) dextramer, sorted from PBMCs, sampled around 16 days after the first yellow fever vaccination. Here the CDR3 reads CASSFVLAGTDTQYF. CDR3 in DNA: TGTGCCAGCAGCTTCGTGCTAGCGGGCACAGATACGCAGTATTTT.